Sequencing of this T cell receptor (beta chain) was carried out in a study of cytomegalovirus exposure and HLA in healthy donors. The wider study: Early released data comprised 80 million to 90 million unique TCRs from HLA-typed donors. Overall study findings and caveats: The number of N-insertions in an Asian-associated ancestry cluster was reportedly below the 666-donor mean in a later analysis.

In regard to this clone: The antigen is undetermined. At one end, the junction sequence differs from germline, possibly due to a read error.

CDR3 length: 16 amino acids. The germline V gene encodes CDR1 SGHRS and CDR2 YFSETQ. It was with 60 Vbeta and 13 Jbeta primers that the PCR ran. Sequenced by immunoSEQ multiplex PCR; TCRdb stores in-frame clones only, minus some. This sample's table reports under 90,000 clones. This clonotype originated in a man aged 50-60 years in good health and CMV-seropositive. The sample was PBMCs. This chain uses TRBV5-1 with TRBJ2-7, with TRBD2 matching over 13 bases. The CDR3 loop is CASSYRTSGSEFEPNF. DNA of the CDR3: TGCGCCAGCAGCTATAGGACTAGCGGGAGTGAATTTGAGCCGAACTTC.